Shown below are 29 T cell receptor beta chains from a single sample sequenced in a study of T cells in localized non-small cell lung cancer. The protocol was immunoSEQ multiplex PCR, while the TCRdb copy is restricted to in-frame clones and leaves out a portion. This table has approximately 70,000 clones, roughly 76% appearing once. Sequenced material: PBMCs, taken before any cancer treatment. These receptors originate from a man aged 35-75 years with stage II lung adenocarcinoma.

The chain carries TRBV29-1 and TRBJ2-1; 7 bases agree with TRBD2. Germline V gene data show CDR1 as SQVTM and CDR2 as ANQGSEA. CDR3 size: 13 residues. With V trimmed by 7 bases and J by 0 bases, 3 bases remained unmatched. The DNA of the CDR3 is TGCAGCGCTAGCGGCGGCTCCTACAATGAGCAGTTCTTC. Amino acid sequence: CSASGGSYNEQFF.

This chain links TRBV29-1 with TRBJ1-2; possible D gene TRBD1, 6 bases. Trimming took 6 bases from V and 4 from J, leaving 12 bases between them. CDR1 is SQVTM and CDR2 is ANQGSEA in the germline V gene. This CDR3 spans 12 amino acids. In DNA form, the CDR3 reads TGCAGCGTCGACAGGTCCACCTATGGCTACACCTTC. This gives the protein CSVDRSTYGYTF. The complete variable domain, with remaining parts taken from reference TRBV29-1 and TRBJ1-2, reads SAVISQKPSRDICQRGTSLTIQCQVDSQVTMMFWYRQQPGQSLTLIATANQGSEATYESGFVIDKFPISRPNLTFSTLTVSNMSPEDSSIYLCSVDRSTYGYTFGSGTRLTVV.

The V call is TRBV18, the J call TRBJ1-1, with D tentatively TRBD1 (6 bases). Germline V gives CDR1 KGHSH, CDR2 LQKENI. This CDR3 is built from 15 residues. The V and J ends lost 3 bases and 4 bases respectively, with 15 bases between them. CDR3 loop: CASSPGTPSSTEAFF. For the CDR3, the DNA is TGTGCCAGCTCACCCGGGACACCCAGTAGCACTGAAGCTTTCTTT.

V is TRBV7-3 and J is TRBJ1-2; D unresolved. V was cut by 0 bases and J by 5 bases, with 19 bases left in between. The germline V gene encodes CDR1 SGHTA and CDR2 FQGTGA. This CDR3 is built from 17 residues. The CDR3 loop reads CASSLTGGSLPEYGYTF. In DNA form, the CDR3 reads TGTGCCAGCAGCTTAACTGGAGGGTCCCTACCTGAATATGGCTACACCTTC.

The chain combines TRBV30 with TRBJ2-2, with TRBD2 matching 10 bases. The CDR3 spans 14 residues. The ends lost 8 bases at V and 2 bases at J; junction bases unmatched: 5. Germline-derived CDR1 and CDR2 are GTSNPN and SVGIG (reference sequence). CDR3: CATKREGNTGELFF. The CDR3 region has the DNA TGTGCCACAAAGCGGGAGGGCAACACCGGGGAGCTGTTTTTT.

This chain's CDR3 is CASTPGTQETQYF. The CDR3, as DNA: TGTGCCAGCACCCCGGGAACCCAAGAGACCCAGTACTTC. The V and J genes are TRBV18 and TRBJ2-5; perhaps TRBD2 as D (5 bases). V dropped 8 bases and J dropped 1 base, with 11 bases sitting between them. The germline gives CDR1 KGHSH, CDR2 LQKENI. The CDR3 loop spans 13 amino acids.

The V gene is TRBV4-1, the J gene TRBJ2-2; TRBD2 matches at 8 bases. Unmatched junction bases numbered 9, after V lost 0 bases and J lost 0 bases. Germline CDR1 is MGHRA and CDR2 is YSYEKL. The CDR3 loop spans 19 amino acids. The CDR3 DNA sequence: TGCGCCAGCAGCCAAGATCTAGCGGGTCGCTTTACGAACACCGGGGAGCTGTTTTTT. Its protein is CASSQDLAGRFTNTGELFF.

The V and J genes are TRBV15 and TRBJ2-1; 7 nucleotides line up with TRBD2. This CDR3 spans 15 amino acids. CDR1 is LNHNV, CDR2 YYDKDF, per germline (reference sequence). Trimming took 4 bases from V and 4 from J; bases not matched to a gene: 7. This CDR3 is CATSTRASGYNEQFF. CDR3 DNA: TGTGCCACCAGCACGCGCGCTAGCGGTTACAATGAGCAGTTCTTC.

The gene calls are TRBV30 and TRBJ1-2; 7 positions match TRBD1. The CDR3 has 13 amino acids. With 8 bases clipped from V and 4 bases from J, the junction kept 10 bases outside the gene matches. Germline CDR1 reads GTSNPN; CDR2 reads SVGIG (reference sequence). CDR3 in amino acids: CAQNRDRPYGYTF. DNA of the CDR3: TGTGCCCAAAACCGGGACAGACCCTATGGCTACACCTTC.

This chain joins TRBV2 and TRBJ2-2; D unclear. Deletions cut 7 bases from V and 0 bases from J, with 6 bases between. The CDR3 runs 13 residues. Germline V gene sequence: CDR1 SNHLY, CDR2 FYNNEI. For the CDR3, the DNA is TGTGCCAGCACACGGACGAACACCGGGGAGCTGTTTTTT. Its translation: CASTRTNTGELFF.

This clone was seen once. This rearrangement joins TRBV5-6 to TRBJ2-3; D gene uncertain. V was pared by 1 base and J by 6 bases, with 15 bases between. Germline CDR1 reads SGHDT; CDR2 reads YYEEEE. The CDR3 has 15 residues. The CDR3 loop is CASSLPGGPTDTQYF. The DNA for the CDR3 is TGTGCCAGCAGCTTGCCGGGCGGCCCCACCGATACGCAGTATTTT.

The rearrangement joins TRBV4-2 to TRBJ1-1; possibly TRBD1 for D (5 bases). CDR1 and CDR2 (germline): LGHNA, YNFKEQ. The length of the CDR3 is 15 residues. The ends were cut back, 4 bases at V and 8 bases at J, with 20 bases in the middle. CDR3: CASSPDQGAPIEAFF. As DNA, the CDR3 is TGTGCCAGCAGCCCAGACCAGGGAGCGCCCATCGAAGCTTTCTTT.

This sequence joins TRBV6-1 and TRBJ1-5; D gene unclear. Germline CDR1 and CDR2: MNHNS and SASEGT. This CDR3 has 14 amino acids. Trimming removed 3 bases from V and 5 bases from J, with 11 bases in between. CDR3 bases: TGTGCCAGCAGTGATTGGTCGGGGTATCAGCCCCAGCATTTT. Its translation is CASSDWSGYQPQHF.

The genes are TRBV6-5 and TRBJ1-4; 9 nucleotides align to TRBD1. Losses at the gene ends were 6 bases for V and 7 bases for J; bases not matched to a gene: 3. The CDR3 runs to 13 residues. Per the germline V gene, CDR1 is MNHEY and CDR2 is SVGAGI. Written as DNA, the CDR3 is TGTGCCAGCAGGGGACAGGGAGGTGAAAAACTGTTTTTT. Its translation: CASRGQGGEKLFF.

CDR3 in DNA: TGTGCCAGTAGTATTGGGGACAGGGGTGGATACGAGCAGTACTTC. This encodes CASSIGDRGGYEQYF. J is TRBJ2-7 and V is TRBV19; 10 nucleotides align to TRBD1. The trim removed 3 bases at V and 4 bases at J, leaving 6 bases unmatched. Germline assignment: CDR1 LNHDA and CDR2 SQIVND (reference sequence). The CDR3 loop spans 15 amino acids.

The chain is built from TRBV9 and TRBJ2-5, with 12 bases matching TRBD1. Germline V gene sequence: CDR1 SGDLS, CDR2 YYNGEE. This CDR3 is 15 amino acids long. The V and J ends lost 4 bases and 6 bases, in that order; junction bases with no gene match: 7. The CDR3 DNA sequence: TGTGCCAGCAGCATGGGGACAGGGGGCTTGAAGACCCAGTACTTC. It encodes CASSMGTGGLKTQYF.

The J gene is TRBJ1-1, the V gene TRBV29-1; D is undetermined. Germline loops: CDR1 SQVTM, CDR2 ANQGSEA. Trimming shortened V by 3 bases and J by 1 base, and 3 bases separated the two germline ends. The CDR3 has 11 residues. For the CDR3, the DNA is TGCAGCGTTGAGGGGAACACTGAAGCTTTCTTT. Its protein product is CSVEGNTEAFF. Complete variable domain (other parts from reference TRBV29-1 and TRBJ1-1): SAVISQKPSRDICQRGTSLTIQCQVDSQVTMMFWYRQQPGQSLTLIATANQGSEATYESGFVIDKFPISRPNLTFSTLTVSNMSPEDSSIYLCSVEGNTEAFFGQGTRLTVV.

The rearrangement links TRBV6-6 to TRBJ2-7, with D tentatively TRBD2 (6 bases). V was cut by 2 bases and J by 6 bases, with 11 bases left in between. CDR1 is MNHNY and CDR2 is SVGAGI in the germline V gene (reference sequence). The CDR3 sequence is 13 residues long. CDR3 nucleotides: TGTGCCAGCAGTTACCCGGGGGTCGCCGAGCAGTACTTC. Its protein is CASSYPGVAEQYF.

This rearrangement joins TRBV19 to TRBJ1-5, with TRBD1 identical over 7 bases. V gave up 2 bases and J gave up 4 bases; unmatched junction bases: 2. There are 14 residues in the CDR3. CDR1 is LNHDA, CDR2 SQIVND, per germline (reference sequence). This CDR3 is CASSIPTGNQPQHF. CDR3 coding DNA: TGTGCCAGTAGTATACCGACAGGGAATCAGCCCCAGCATTTT.

The V and J genes are TRBV19 and TRBJ1-4, with TRBD1 matching 8 bases. The V segment lost 7 bases and the J segment 6 bases; nucleotides outside the gene matches: 7. CDR1 LNHDA and CDR2 SQIVND come from the germline V gene (reference sequence). This CDR3 has 14 amino acids. CDR3 residues: CASTQTGEDEKLFF. CDR3 DNA: TGTGCCAGTACCCAGACAGGGGAGGATGAAAAACTGTTTTTT.

This clone was seen just once. The J gene is TRBJ1-5, the V gene TRBV5-8; D ambiguous. The CDR3 has 15 amino acids. In germline, CDR1 is SGHTS, CDR2 YDEGEE. Trimming removed 0 bases from V and 0 bases from J, with 7 bases in between. The CDR3 loop reads CASSLDRYSNQPQHF. As DNA, the CDR3 is TGTGCCAGCAGCTTGGACAGATATAGCAATCAGCCCCAGCATTTT.

The chain is built from TRBV2 and TRBJ1-2, with 7 bases identical to TRBD1. The CDR3 is 13 amino acids. Trimming removed 7 bases from V and 4 bases from J; junction bases left unmatched: 6. The germline gives CDR1 SNHLY, CDR2 FYNNEI. The CDR3 sequence: CASTGDRAYGYTF. In nucleotides, the CDR3 is TGTGCCAGCACAGGGGACAGAGCCTATGGCTACACCTTC.

The gene calls are TRBV29-1 and TRBJ2-3; 12 bases line up with TRBD2. This CDR3 contains 14 residues. CDR1 is SQVTM, CDR2 ANQGSEA, per germline. Trimming cost V 6 bases and J 4 bases; bases outside gene matches: 5. The CDR3 region is CSVLTSGRADTQYF. Here the CDR3 DNA reads TGCAGCGTCCTGACTAGCGGGAGAGCAGATACGCAGTATTTT.

The chain's CDR3 is CASSQVGRANTGELFF. Written as DNA, the CDR3 is TGCGCCAGCAGCCAAGTCGGGAGGGCGAACACCGGGGAGCTGTTTTTT. This sequence joins TRBV4-1 and TRBJ2-2, with TRBD2 matching over 8 bases. The CDR3 sequence is 16 residues long. Germline CDR1 and CDR2: MGHRA and YSYEKL. Unmatched junction bases numbered 1, after V lost 1 base and J lost 0 bases.

The chain uses TRBV30 and TRBJ2-3, with TRBD2 as a possible D gene (5 bases). Germline lookup yields CDR1 GTSNPN and CDR2 SVGIG (reference sequence). This CDR3 comprises 16 residues. V was shortened by 1 base and J by 3 bases, with 17 bases between the two germline ends. The CDR3 loop reads CAWSAEAYSRTDTQYF. CDR3 coding DNA: TGTGCCTGGAGTGCGGAGGCCTATTCAAGGACAGATACGCAGTATTTT.

The chain uses TRBV12-5 and TRBJ2-1; 10 bases are a match to TRBD2. The germline gives CDR1 LGHNT, CDR2 FRNRAP. There are 15 residues in the CDR3. V lost 7 bases to trimming and J lost 6 bases; unmatched junction nucleotides: 9. Here the CDR3 DNA reads TGTGCTAGTGCCCTGCTAGCGGGGGTAGGCAATGAGCAGTTCTTC. Protein sequence: CASALLAGVGNEQFF. The complete variable domain, with remaining parts taken from reference TRBV12-5 and TRBJ2-1, reads DARVTQTPRHKVTEMGQEVTMRCQPILGHNTVFWYRQTMMQGLELLAYFRNRAPLDDSGMPKDRFSAEMPDATLATLKIQPSEPRDSAVYFCASALLAGVGNEQFFGPGTRLTVL.

The chain joins TRBV18 to TRBJ2-5; no clear D gene. Germline values: CDR1 KGHSH, CDR2 LQKENI. Trimming removed 2 bases at V and 5 bases at J, with 9 bases between. CDR3 length equals 13 residues. CDR3 bases: TGTGCCAGCTCACCAAACCCCGCGGAGACCCAGTACTTC. Protein: CASSPNPAETQYF.

The DNA of the CDR3 is TGTGCCAGCAGTGAAGCCGACCCCAGGGGAGCTTTCTTT. Translating gives CASSEADPRGAFF. V is TRBV2 and J is TRBJ1-1, with TRBD1 as a possible D gene (6 bases). Trimming took 0 bases from V and 10 from J, leaving 12 bases between them. This CDR3 is 13 amino acids long. Germline lookup yields CDR1 SNHLY and CDR2 FYNNEI.

This rearrangement joins TRBV4-2 to TRBJ2-5; TRBD2 aligns across 15 bases. The germline V gene encodes CDR1 LGHNA and CDR2 YNFKEQ. The CDR3 is 19 amino acids. Unmatched junction bases numbered 10, after V lost 4 bases and J lost 1 base. The CDR3 DNA reads as TGTGCCAGCAGCCGTAGACCGGGACTAGCGGGAGGCGTCCAAGAGACCCAGTACTTC. This gives the protein CASSRRPGLAGGVQETQYF.